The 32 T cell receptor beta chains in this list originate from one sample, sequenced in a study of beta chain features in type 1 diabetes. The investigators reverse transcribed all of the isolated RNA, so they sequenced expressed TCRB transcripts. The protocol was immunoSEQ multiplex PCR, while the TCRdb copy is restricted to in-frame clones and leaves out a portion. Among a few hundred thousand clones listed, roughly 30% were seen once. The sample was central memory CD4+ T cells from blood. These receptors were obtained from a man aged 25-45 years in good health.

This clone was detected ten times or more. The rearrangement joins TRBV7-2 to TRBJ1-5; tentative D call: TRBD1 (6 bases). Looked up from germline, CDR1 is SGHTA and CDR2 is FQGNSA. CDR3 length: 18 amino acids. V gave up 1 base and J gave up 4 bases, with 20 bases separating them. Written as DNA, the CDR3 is TGTGCCAGCAGCTTAGGGCAAGTGGGCCGGGACAAGAATCAGCCCCAGCATTTT. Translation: CASSLGQVGRDKNQPQHF. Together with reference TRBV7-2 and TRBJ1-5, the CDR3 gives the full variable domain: GAGVSQSPSNKVTEKGKDVELRCDPISGHTALYWYRQSLGQGLEFLIYFQGNSAPDKSGLPSDRFSAERTGGSVSTLTIQRTQQEDSAVYLCASSLGQVGRDKNQPQHFGDGTRLSIL.

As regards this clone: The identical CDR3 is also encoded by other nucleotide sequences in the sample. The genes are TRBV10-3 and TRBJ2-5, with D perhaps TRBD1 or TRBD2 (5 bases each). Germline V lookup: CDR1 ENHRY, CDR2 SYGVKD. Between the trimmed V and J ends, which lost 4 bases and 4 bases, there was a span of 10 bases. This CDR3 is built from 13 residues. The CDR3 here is CAISGGGGETQYF. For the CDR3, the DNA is TGTGCCATCAGTGGAGGTGGGGGAGAGACCCAGTACTTC.

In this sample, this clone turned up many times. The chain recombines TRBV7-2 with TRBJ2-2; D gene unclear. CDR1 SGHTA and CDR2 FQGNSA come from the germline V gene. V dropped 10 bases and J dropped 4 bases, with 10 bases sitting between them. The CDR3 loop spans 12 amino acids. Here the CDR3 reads CAIVLTTGELFF. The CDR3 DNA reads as TGTGCCATCGTACTTACCACCGGGGAGCTGTTTTTT.

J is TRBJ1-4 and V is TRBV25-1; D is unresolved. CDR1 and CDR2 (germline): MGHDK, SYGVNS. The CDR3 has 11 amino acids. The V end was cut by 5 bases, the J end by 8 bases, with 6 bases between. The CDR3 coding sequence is TGTGCCAGCAGTTTCACCGAAAAACTGTTTTTT. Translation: CASSFTEKLFF.

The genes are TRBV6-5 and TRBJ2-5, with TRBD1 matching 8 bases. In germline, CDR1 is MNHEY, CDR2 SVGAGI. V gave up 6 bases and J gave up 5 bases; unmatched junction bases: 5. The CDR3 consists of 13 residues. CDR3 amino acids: CASSRGQGETQYF. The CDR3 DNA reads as TGTGCCAGCAGCCGAGGACAGGGTGAGACCCAGTACTTC.

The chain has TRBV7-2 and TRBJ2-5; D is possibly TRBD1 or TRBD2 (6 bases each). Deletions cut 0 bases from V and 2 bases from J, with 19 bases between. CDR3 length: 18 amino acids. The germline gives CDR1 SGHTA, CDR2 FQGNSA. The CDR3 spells CASSLARGLLRDQETQYF. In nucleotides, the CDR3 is TGTGCCAGCAGCTTAGCTCGGGGGCTGCTGAGGGATCAAGAGACCCAGTACTTC.

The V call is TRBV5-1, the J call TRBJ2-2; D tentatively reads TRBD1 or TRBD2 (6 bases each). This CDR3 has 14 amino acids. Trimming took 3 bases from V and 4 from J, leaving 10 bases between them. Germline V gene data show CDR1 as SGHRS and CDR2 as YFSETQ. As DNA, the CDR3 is TGCGCCAGCAGCTCGGGGGCGGCCACCGGGGAGCTGTTTTTT. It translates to CASSSGAATGELFF. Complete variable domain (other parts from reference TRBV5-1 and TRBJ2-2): KAGVTQTPRYLIKTRGQQVTLSCSPISGHRSVSWYQQTPGQGLQFLFEYFSETQRNKGNFPGRFSGRQFSNSRSEMNVSTLELGDSALYLCASSSGAATGELFFGEGSRLTVL.

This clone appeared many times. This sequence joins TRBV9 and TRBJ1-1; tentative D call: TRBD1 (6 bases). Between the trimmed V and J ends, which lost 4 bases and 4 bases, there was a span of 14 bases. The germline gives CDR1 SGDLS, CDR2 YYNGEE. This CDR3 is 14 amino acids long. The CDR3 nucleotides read TGTGCCAGCAGCCCCACCGACAGGAGCACTGAAGCTTTCTTT. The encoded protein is CASSPTDRSTEAFF.

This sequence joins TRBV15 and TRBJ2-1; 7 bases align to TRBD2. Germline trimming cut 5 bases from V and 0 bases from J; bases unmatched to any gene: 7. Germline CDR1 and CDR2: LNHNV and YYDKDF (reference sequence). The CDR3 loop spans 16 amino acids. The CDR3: CATSGRLASSYNEQFF. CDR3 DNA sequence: TGTGCCACCAGCGGGCGACTAGCCAGCTCCTACAATGAGCAGTTCTTC.

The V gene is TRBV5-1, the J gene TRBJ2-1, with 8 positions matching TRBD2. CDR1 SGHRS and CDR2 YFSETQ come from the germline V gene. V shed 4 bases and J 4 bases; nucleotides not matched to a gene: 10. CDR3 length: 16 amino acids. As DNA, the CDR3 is TGCGCCAGCAGCGGAGGTAGCGGGGCCGTTTACAATGAGCAGTTCTTC. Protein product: CASSGGSGAVYNEQFF.

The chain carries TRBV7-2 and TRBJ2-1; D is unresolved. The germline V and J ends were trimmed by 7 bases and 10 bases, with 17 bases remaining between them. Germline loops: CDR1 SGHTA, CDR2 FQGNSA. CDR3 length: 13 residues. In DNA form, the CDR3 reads TGTGCCAGCATCCTTTGGGCGCGCGAGGAGCAGTTCTTC. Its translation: CASILWAREEQFF.

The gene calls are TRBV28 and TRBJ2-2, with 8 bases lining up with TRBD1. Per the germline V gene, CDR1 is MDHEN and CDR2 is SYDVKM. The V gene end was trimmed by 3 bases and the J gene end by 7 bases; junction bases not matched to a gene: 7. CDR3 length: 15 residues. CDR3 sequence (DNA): TGTGCCAGCAGTTTCACAGGGGGGCGCATCGGGGAGCTGTTTTTT. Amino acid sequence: CASSFTGGRIGELFF.

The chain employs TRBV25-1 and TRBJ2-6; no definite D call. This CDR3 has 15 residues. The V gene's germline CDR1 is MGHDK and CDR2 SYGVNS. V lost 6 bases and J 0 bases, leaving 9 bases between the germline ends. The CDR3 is CASSEHGSGANVLTF. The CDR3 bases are TGTGCCAGCAGCGAACACGGCTCTGGGGCCAACGTCCTGACTTTC.

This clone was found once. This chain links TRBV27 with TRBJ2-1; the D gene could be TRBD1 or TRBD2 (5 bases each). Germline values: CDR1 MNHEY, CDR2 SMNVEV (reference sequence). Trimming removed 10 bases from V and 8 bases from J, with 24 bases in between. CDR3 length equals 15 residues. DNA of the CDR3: TGTGCCACCAGAATTACGGGGCTAGTATCCCATGAGCAGTTCTTC. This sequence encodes CATRITGLVSHEQFF.

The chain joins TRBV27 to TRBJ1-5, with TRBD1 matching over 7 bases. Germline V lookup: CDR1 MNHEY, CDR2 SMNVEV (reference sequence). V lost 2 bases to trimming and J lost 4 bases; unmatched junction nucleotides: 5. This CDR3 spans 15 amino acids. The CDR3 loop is CASSLGTVGNQPQHF. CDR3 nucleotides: TGTGCCAGCAGTTTAGGGACAGTAGGGAATCAGCCCCAGCATTTT.

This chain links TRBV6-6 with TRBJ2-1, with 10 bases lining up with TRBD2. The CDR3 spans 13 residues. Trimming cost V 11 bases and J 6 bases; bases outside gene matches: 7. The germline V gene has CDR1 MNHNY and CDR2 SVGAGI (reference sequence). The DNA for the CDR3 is TGTGCCTTAGGGACTAGCGTATCCAATGAGCAGTTCTTC. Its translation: CALGTSVSNEQFF.

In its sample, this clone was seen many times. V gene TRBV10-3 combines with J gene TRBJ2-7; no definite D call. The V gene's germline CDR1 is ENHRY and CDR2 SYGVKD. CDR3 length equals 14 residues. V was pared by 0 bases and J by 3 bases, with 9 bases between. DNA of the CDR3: TGTGCCATCAGTGAGTCGGGCGTGGACTACGAGCAGTACTTC. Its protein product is CAISESGVDYEQYF.

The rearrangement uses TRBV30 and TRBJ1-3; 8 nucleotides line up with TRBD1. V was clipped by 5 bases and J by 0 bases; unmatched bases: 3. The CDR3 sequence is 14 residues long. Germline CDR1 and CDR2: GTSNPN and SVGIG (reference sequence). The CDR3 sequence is CAWGQGLSGNTIYF. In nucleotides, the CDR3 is TGTGCCTGGGGACAGGGCCTCTCTGGAAACACCATATATTTT.

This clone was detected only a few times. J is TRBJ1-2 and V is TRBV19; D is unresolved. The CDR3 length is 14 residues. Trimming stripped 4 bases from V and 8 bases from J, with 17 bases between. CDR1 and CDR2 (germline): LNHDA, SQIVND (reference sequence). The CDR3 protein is CASSNSVAPRGYTF. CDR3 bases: TGTGCCAGTAGTAACTCTGTGGCGCCGCGAGGCTACACCTTC.

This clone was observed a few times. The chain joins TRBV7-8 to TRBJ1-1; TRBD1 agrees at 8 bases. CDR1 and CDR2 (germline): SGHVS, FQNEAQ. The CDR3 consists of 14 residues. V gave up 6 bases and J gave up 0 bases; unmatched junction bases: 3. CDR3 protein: CASRLQGVNTEAFF. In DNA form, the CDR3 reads TGTGCCAGCAGACTACAGGGGGTGAACACTGAAGCTTTCTTT.

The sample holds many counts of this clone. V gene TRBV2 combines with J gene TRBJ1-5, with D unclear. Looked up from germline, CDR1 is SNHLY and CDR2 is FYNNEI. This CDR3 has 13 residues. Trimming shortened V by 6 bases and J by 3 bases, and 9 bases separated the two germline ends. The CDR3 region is CASSLEYNQPQHF. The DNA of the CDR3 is TGTGCCAGCAGCCTCGAATACAATCAGCCCCAGCATTTT. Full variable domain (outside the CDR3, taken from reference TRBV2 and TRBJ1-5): EPEVTQTPSHQVTQMGQEVILRCVPISNHLYFYWYRQILGQKVEFLVSFYNNEISEKSEIFDDQFSVERPDGSNFTLKIRSTKLEDSAMYFCASSLEYNQPQHFGDGTRLSIL.

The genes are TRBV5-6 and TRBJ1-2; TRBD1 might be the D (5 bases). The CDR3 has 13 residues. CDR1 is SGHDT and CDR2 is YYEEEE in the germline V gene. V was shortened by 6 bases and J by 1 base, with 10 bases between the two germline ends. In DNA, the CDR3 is TGTGCCAGCACCCTGACAGTTAACTATGGCTACACCTTC. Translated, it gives CASTLTVNYGYTF.

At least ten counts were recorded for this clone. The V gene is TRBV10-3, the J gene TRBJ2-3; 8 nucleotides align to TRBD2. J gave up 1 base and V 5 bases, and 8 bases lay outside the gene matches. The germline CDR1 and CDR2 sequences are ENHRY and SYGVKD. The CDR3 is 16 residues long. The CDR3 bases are TGTGCCATCAGTAGCGGGAGCGGTGTGGGCACAGATACGCAGTATTTT. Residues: CAISSGSGVGTDTQYF.

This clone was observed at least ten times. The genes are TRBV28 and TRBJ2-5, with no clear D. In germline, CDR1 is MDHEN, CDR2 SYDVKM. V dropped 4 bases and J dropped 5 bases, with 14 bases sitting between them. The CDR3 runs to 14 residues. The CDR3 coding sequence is TGTGCCAGCAGTTCTGGATCGGGCTGGGAGACCCAGTACTTC. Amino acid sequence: CASSSGSGWETQYF.

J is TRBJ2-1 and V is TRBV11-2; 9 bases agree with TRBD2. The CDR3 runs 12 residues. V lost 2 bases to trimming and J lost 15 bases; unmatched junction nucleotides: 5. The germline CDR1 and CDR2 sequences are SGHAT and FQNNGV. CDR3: CASSLTGLARFF. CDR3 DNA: TGTGCCAGCAGCTTAACGGGACTAGCCCGGTTCTTC. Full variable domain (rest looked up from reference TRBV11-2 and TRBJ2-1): EAGVAQSPRYKIIEKRQSVAFWCNPISGHATLYWYQQILGQGPKLLIQFQNNGVVDDSQLPKDRFSAERLKGVDSTLKIQPAKLEDSAVYLCASSLTGLARFFGPGTRLTVL.

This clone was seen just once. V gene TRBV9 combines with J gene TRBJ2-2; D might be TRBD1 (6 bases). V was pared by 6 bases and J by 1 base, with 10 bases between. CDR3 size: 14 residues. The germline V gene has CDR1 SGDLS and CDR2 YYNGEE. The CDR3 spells CASTLRGNTGELFF. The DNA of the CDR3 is TGTGCCAGCACCCTCAGGGGGAACACCGGGGAGCTGTTTTTT.

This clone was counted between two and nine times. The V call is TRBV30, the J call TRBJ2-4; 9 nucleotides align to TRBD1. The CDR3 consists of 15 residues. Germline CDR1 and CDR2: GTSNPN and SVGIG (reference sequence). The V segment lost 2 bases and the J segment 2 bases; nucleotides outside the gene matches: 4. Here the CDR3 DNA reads TGTGCCTGGAGTTCGGGACAGGGACCCAAAAACATTCAGTACTTC. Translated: CAWSSGQGPKNIQYF.

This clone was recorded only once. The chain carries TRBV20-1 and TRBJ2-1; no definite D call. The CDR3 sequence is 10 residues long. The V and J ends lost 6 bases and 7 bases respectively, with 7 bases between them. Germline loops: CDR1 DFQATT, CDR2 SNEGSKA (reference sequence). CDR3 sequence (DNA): TGCAGTGCCCAGGCAAATGAGCAGTTCTTC. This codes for CSAQANEQFF.

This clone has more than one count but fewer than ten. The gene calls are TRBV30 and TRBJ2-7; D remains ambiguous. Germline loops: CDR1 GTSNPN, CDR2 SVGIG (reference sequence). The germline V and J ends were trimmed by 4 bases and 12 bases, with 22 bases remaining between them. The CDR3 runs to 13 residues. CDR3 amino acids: CAWTPSKDAILYF. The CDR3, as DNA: TGTGCCTGGACACCCTCCAAGGACGCAATCTTGTACTTC. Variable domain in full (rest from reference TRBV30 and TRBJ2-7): SQTIHQWPATLVQPVGSPLSLECTVEGTSNPNLYWYRQAAGRGLQLLFYSVGIGQISSEVPQNLSASRPQDRQFILSSKKLLLSDSGFYLCAWTPSKDAILYFGPGTRLTVT.

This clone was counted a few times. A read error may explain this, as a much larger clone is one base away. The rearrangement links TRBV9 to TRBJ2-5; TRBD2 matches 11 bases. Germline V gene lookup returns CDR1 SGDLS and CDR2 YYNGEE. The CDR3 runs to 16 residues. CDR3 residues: CARSVASGLAGETQYF. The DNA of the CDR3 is TGTGCCCGCAGCGTAGCCTCTGGACTAGCGGGAGAGACCCAGTACTTC.

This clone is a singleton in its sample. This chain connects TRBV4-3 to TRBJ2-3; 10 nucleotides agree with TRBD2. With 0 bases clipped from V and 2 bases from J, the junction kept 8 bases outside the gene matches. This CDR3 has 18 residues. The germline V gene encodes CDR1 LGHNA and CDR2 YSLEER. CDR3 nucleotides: TGCGCCAGCAGCCAAGATCGAGCGGGAGGGAGTGCCACAGATACGCAGTATTTT. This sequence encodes CASSQDRAGGSATDTQYF.

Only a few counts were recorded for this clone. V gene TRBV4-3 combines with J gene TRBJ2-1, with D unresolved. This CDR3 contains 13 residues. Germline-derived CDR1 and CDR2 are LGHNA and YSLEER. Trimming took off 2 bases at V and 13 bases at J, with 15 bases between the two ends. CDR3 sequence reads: CASSQIPPNPQFF. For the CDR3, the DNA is TGCGCCAGCAGCCAAATTCCCCCGAACCCCCAGTTCTTC.